The present TCR beta chain was sequenced within a study of tumor and adjacent non-tumor tissue in lung cancer. This sample's RNA came from whole unsorted tissue. Chemotherapy-naive patients with new lung cancer underwent thoracic surgery in China, August–November 2014. The CDR3 sequence is 15 residues long. The germline V gene has CDR1 SGHKS and CDR2 YYEKEE (reference sequence). Of note for this clonotype: A read error may account for a junction end that differs from germline.

Three rounds of nested PCR, following a modified ARM-PCR protocol, produced the TCRbeta library. Via MiXCR, TCRdb re-called the multiplex PCR reads, giving one row per CDR3 protein. The repertoire has some 77,000 distinct CDR3 sequences, 65% to 75% of them found once; the top ten carry over 9.5%. The receptor comes from a woman aged 70-85 years with non-small cell lung cancer. This chain uses TRBV5-5 with TRBJ1-5, with 8 bases fitting TRBD1. Sequencing was performed on lung tumor tissue. The CDR3: CAGSVGQGRGQPQHF. The CDR3 nucleotides are TGTGCCGGCAGCGTCGGACAGGGAAGAGGTCAGCCCCAACATTTT. The variable domain in full, completed from reference TRBV5-5 and TRBJ1-5, reads DAGVTQSPTHLIKTRGQQVTLRCSPISGHKSVSWYQQVLGQGPQFIFQYYEKEERGRGNFPDRFSARQFPNYSSELNVNALLLGDSALYLCAGSVGQGRGQPQHFGDGTRLSIL.